These 5 T cell receptor beta chains came from one sample sequenced in a study of long-term antiretroviral therapy in people with HIV. At survey level, the immunoSEQ assay was run in its v3.0 version. TCRdb keeps only in-frame clones here, not all; method: immunoSEQ multiplex PCR. There are under 15,000 clones in the sample; roughly 87% occur only once, and under 14% lies in the top ten. Sequenced here: unsorted PBMCs, sampled 6.2 years after starting antiretroviral therapy. The receptors stem from a man aged 40-55 years with HIV.

This clone was seen only once. The chain carries TRBV30 and TRBJ1-3; no clear D. Germline V CDR1 and CDR2: GTSNPN, SVGIG (reference sequence). The ends were cut back, 0 bases at V and 4 bases at J, with 7 bases in the middle. The CDR3 runs 13 residues. The CDR3 here is CAWSVSSGNTIYF. DNA for the CDR3: TGTGCCTGGAGTGTTTCGAGCGGAAACACCATATATTTT.

The chain joins TRBV7-3 to TRBJ2-3; 8 bases match TRBD2. Trimming took 3 bases from V and 2 from J; bases not matched to a gene: 13. The CDR3 runs to 18 residues. CDR1 and CDR2 from the germline V gene are SGHTA and FQGTGA. The CDR3 region has the DNA TGTGCCAGCAGCTTGGCCCCGGCGGGAGGATTTTTCACAGATACGCAGTATTTT. Its protein product is CASSLAPAGGFFTDTQYF. Based on the CDR3 plus reference TRBV7-3 and TRBJ2-3, the full variable domain is GAGVSQTPSNKVTEKGKYVELRCDPISGHTALYWYRQSLGQGPEFLIYFQGTGAADDSGLPNDRFFAVRPEGSVSTLKIQRTERGDSAVYLCASSLAPAGGFFTDTQYFGPGTRLTVL.

V usage is TRBV19 and J usage is TRBJ1-5, with D unresolved. Trimming took off 1 base at V and 6 bases at J, with 7 bases between the two ends. The germline V gene has CDR1 LNHDA and CDR2 SQIVND (reference sequence). This CDR3 contains 13 residues. Here the CDR3 DNA reads TGTGCCAGTAGTATAGGTCCGGGTCAGCCCCAGCATTTT. Amino acid sequence: CASSIGPGQPQHF. Full variable domain (outside the CDR3, taken from reference TRBV19 and TRBJ1-5): DGGITQSPKYLFRKEGQNVTLSCEQNLNHDAMYWYRQDPGQGLRLIYYSQIVNDFQKGDIAEGYSVSREKKESFPLTVTSAQKNPTAFYLCASSIGPGQPQHFGDGTRLSIL.

CDR3 in amino acids: CASSLASNEQFF. The CDR3, as DNA: TGCGCCAGCAGCTTGGCCTCCAATGAGCAGTTCTTC. The chain joins TRBV5-1 to TRBJ2-1; D unclear. The CDR3 loop spans 12 amino acids. Trimming pared 0 bases from V and 6 bases from J, leaving 4 bases between. Germline V gene sequence: CDR1 SGHRS, CDR2 YFSETQ.

The rearrangement joins TRBV11-2 to TRBJ2-7; the D is unclear. This CDR3 contains 14 residues. Germline V gives CDR1 SGHAT, CDR2 FQNNGV. V was shortened by 1 base and J by 5 bases, with 12 bases between the two germline ends. The DNA for the CDR3 is TGTGCCAGCAGCTTAGGGAGTAATAGCCACGAGCAGTACTTC. It translates to CASSLGSNSHEQYF.